One and the same sample provided the 22 T cell receptor beta chains below, sequenced in a study of CD4 T cells in relation to SARS-CoV-2 and coronaviruses. The repertoire was sequenced with immunoSEQ multiplex PCR; TCRdb's copy has only in-frame clones and lacks some. The repertoire holds about 36,000 clones, with 65% to 80% as singletons. No antigen has been identified for these receptors. Sequenced material: memory CD4+ T cells from PBMCs, cultured in vitro. The receptors derive from an adult with COVID-19.

The CDR3 DNA follows: TGTGCCAGTAGCCGGACAGGTTTCAATCAGCCCCAGCATTTT. This translates into CASSRTGFNQPQHF. The chain employs TRBV19 and TRBJ1-5; 7 bases are shared with TRBD1. This CDR3 has 14 residues. The J segment lost 3 bases and the V segment lost 6 bases, leaving 5 bases of the junction unmatched. Germline V gene data show CDR1 as LNHDA and CDR2 as SQIVND (reference sequence).

The chain has TRBV5-1 and TRBJ2-2; D might be TRBD2 (5 bases). The germline V gene has CDR1 SGHRS and CDR2 YFSETQ. CDR3 size: 15 residues. V was shortened by 4 bases and J by 4 bases, with 14 bases between the two germline ends. CDR3 nucleotides: TGCGCCAGCAGCCTCAACGAGGGTGGCACCGGGGAGCTGTTTTTT. As protein: CASSLNEGGTGELFF.

This clone was counted only a few times. The V gene is TRBV30, the J gene TRBJ2-1; possible D gene TRBD1, 6 bases. CDR3 length: 12 amino acids. Germline V gene sequence: CDR1 GTSNPN, CDR2 SVGIG (reference sequence). V was pared by 4 bases and J by 12 bases, with 16 bases between. The CDR3, as DNA: TGTGCCTGGACCCAAAGGGGGATGAGGCAGTTCTTC. Protein sequence: CAWTQRGMRQFF.

The V call is TRBV7-2, the J call TRBJ2-7; perhaps TRBD1 as D (5 bases). V lost 5 bases, J lost 0 bases, and 14 bases lay in between. Germline-derived CDR1 and CDR2 are SGHTA and FQGNSA. The CDR3 length is 15 residues. The CDR3: CASSPRQGSSYEQYF. For the CDR3, the DNA is TGTGCCAGCAGCCCCCGGCAGGGCAGCTCCTACGAGCAGTACTTC. Complete variable domain (other parts from reference TRBV7-2 and TRBJ2-7): GAGVSQSPSNKVTEKGKDVELRCDPISGHTALYWYRQSLGQGLEFLIYFQGNSAPDKSGLPSDRFSAERTGGSVSTLTIQRTQQEDSAVYLCASSPRQGSSYEQYFGPGTRLTVT.

The genes are TRBV15 and TRBJ2-1; D is undetermined. The CDR3 has 16 residues. CDR1 is LNHNV, CDR2 YYDKDF, per germline (reference sequence). Trimming took off 0 bases at V and 8 bases at J, with 17 bases between the two ends. The CDR3 reads CATSREYTVALYEQFF. For the CDR3, the DNA is TGTGCCACCAGCAGAGAGTATACGGTAGCACTCTATGAGCAGTTCTTC.

The chain has TRBV7-9 and TRBJ2-5, with 7 bases fitting TRBD2. The CDR3 spans 16 residues. The germline CDR1 and CDR2 sequences are SEHNR and FQNEAQ (reference sequence). Germline trimming cut 0 bases from V and 1 base from J; bases unmatched to any gene: 5. The CDR3 DNA reads as TGTGCCAGCAGCTTAGCGGCTAGCGGCTCCCAAGAGACCCAGTACTTC. It codes for CASSLAASGSQETQYF.

The chain has TRBV6-2 or TRBV6-3 and TRBJ1-4; D is undetermined. The ends were cut back, 6 bases at V and 0 bases at J, with 11 bases in the middle. This CDR3 has 15 amino acids. CDR1 is MNHEY and CDR2 is SVGEGT in the germline V gene. CDR3 nucleotides: TGTGCCAGCAGCCCCCACCGCGCAACTAATGAAAAACTGTTTTTT. It encodes CASSPHRATNEKLFF.

The chain has TRBV5-4 and TRBJ2-2; the match to TRBD1 covers 9 bases. Per the germline V gene, CDR1 is SGHNT and CDR2 is YYREEE (reference sequence). The length of the CDR3 is 18 residues. V dropped 4 bases and J dropped 2; count of bases not matched to a gene: 12. This CDR3 reads CASSGGRGTGRNTGELFF. The CDR3, as DNA: TGTGCCAGCAGCGGCGGAAGAGGGACAGGGAGAAACACCGGGGAGCTGTTTTTT.

In this sample, this clone turned up a few times. The chain recombines TRBV11-3 with TRBJ2-7; a possible D gene is TRBD1 (5 bases). Trimming left V 1 base short and J 3 bases short, with 7 bases between. The CDR3 extends over 13 amino acids. Per germline, CDR1 SGHNT and CDR2 YENEEA. CDR3 sequence: CASSLGGDYEQYF. DNA of the CDR3: TGTGCCAGCAGCTTAGGGGGCGACTACGAGCAGTACTTC.

To note about this clone: The conserved closing phenylalanine or tryptophan is absent in this CDR3, likely reflecting a read error. The DNA is omitted, as the CDR3 cannot be located on it reliably, and the CDR3 follows TCRdb's listing. J is TRBJ2-7 and V is TRBV15. The CDR3 length is 13 residues, termini included. Per the germline V gene, CDR1 is LNHNV and CDR2 is YYDKDF (reference sequence). Here the CDR3 reads CATMGRMGPSKSI.

The CDR3: CASSLASNTGELFF. Written as DNA, the CDR3 is TGTGCCAGCAGTTTAGCGTCGAACACCGGGGAGCTGTTTTTT. This sequence joins TRBV27 and TRBJ2-2; D remains unclear. The V gene lost 2 bases and the J gene lost 0 bases, with 4 bases spanning the gap. This CDR3 is 14 amino acids long. Germline V gene sequence: CDR1 MNHEY, CDR2 SMNVEV (reference sequence).

The V call is TRBV7-6, the J call TRBJ2-3; TRBD2 might be the D (5 bases). The germline CDR1 and CDR2 sequences are SGHVS and FNYEAQ. This CDR3 comprises 12 residues. Trimming removed 5 bases at V and 6 bases at J, with 9 bases between. CDR3 sequence (DNA): TGTGCCAGCAGCCCGAGAGGGGATACGCAGTATTTT. Protein product: CASSPRGDTQYF.

This clone was observed a single time. The V and J genes are TRBV28 and TRBJ2-7; D may be TRBD1 (8 bases). CDR3 length: 20 amino acids. With 4 bases removed from V and 0 bases from J, the gap between germline ends came to 28 bases. The V gene's germline CDR1 is MDHEN and CDR2 SYDVKM. CDR3 amino acids: CASSSRTGGQIAGSSYEQYF. The CDR3 bases are TGTGCCAGCAGTTCGCGAACAGGGGGACAGATAGCGGGCAGCTCCTACGAGCAGTACTTC.

The V call is TRBV2, the J call TRBJ1-1, with a weak D call TRBD1 (5 bases). The germline CDR1 and CDR2 sequences are SNHLY and FYNNEI. V dropped 7 bases and J dropped 7 bases, with 13 bases sitting between them. This CDR3 is 12 amino acids long. The CDR3 loop reads CASTDSPIEAFF. The CDR3 DNA reads as TGTGCCAGCACCGACAGTCCCATTGAAGCTTTCTTT.

The chain has TRBV7-2 and TRBJ2-7; D is perhaps TRBD2 (6 bases). Germline V CDR1 and CDR2: SGHTA, FQGNSA. CDR3 size: 16 residues. Trimming left V 5 bases short and J 0 bases short, with 17 bases between. Written as DNA, the CDR3 is TGTGCCAGCAGCCGTGGACTATCGAAGAGCTCCTACGAGCAGTACTTC. The encoded protein is CASSRGLSKSSYEQYF.

The chain is built from TRBV27 and TRBJ2-6; D gene uncertain. Germline CDR1 and CDR2: MNHEY and SMNVEV (reference sequence). Trimming removed 6 bases from V and 0 bases from J, with 6 bases in between. This CDR3 is 14 amino acids long. CDR3 loop: CASSVSSGANVLTF. CDR3 in DNA: TGTGCCAGCAGCGTCTCCTCTGGGGCCAACGTCCTGACTTTC. The whole variable domain, remainder taken from reference TRBV27 and TRBJ2-6, is EAQVTQNPRYLITVTGKKLTVTCSQNMNHEYMSWYRQDPGLGLRQIYYSMNVEVTDKGDVPEGYKVSRKEKRNFPLILESPSPNQTSLYFCASSVSSGANVLTFGAGSRLTVL.

The chain employs TRBV6-6 and TRBJ2-3; D may be TRBD1 (6 bases). V was clipped by 6 bases and J by 4 bases, with 14 bases between them. The CDR3 totals 14 residues. Germline CDR1 reads MNHNY; CDR2 reads SVGAGI (reference sequence). The CDR3 sequence is CASRIQGSADTQYF. Written as DNA, the CDR3 is TGTGCCAGCAGGATACAGGGATCGGCAGATACGCAGTATTTT.

The rearrangement links TRBV27 to TRBJ1-6; D not certain. Germline V lookup: CDR1 MNHEY, CDR2 SMNVEV (reference sequence). The ends were cut back, 4 bases at V and 10 bases at J, with 11 bases in the middle. This CDR3 spans 13 amino acids. As DNA, the CDR3 is TGTGCCAGCAGTTCCTCGAGGGAATCACCCCTCCACTTT. It translates to CASSSSRESPLHF.

This rearrangement joins TRBV3-1 (or the pseudogene TRBV3-2) to TRBJ2-2; 9 bases match TRBD2. V shed 1 base, J shed 1 base, and the junction held 4 bases outside the gene matches. CDR1 LGHDT and CDR2 YNNKEL come from the germline V gene (reference sequence). The CDR3 is 17 amino acids. The CDR3 spells CASSQVRTSVNTGELFF. CDR3 sequence (DNA): TGTGCCAGCAGCCAAGTGAGGACTAGCGTGAACACCGGGGAGCTGTTTTTT.

The chain is built from TRBV6-2 or TRBV6-3 and TRBJ2-7; maybe TRBD2 (6 bases). The V end was cut by 4 bases, the J end by 2 bases, with 27 bases between. CDR1 and CDR2 from the germline V gene are MNHEY and SVGEGT. This CDR3 comprises 19 residues. DNA of the CDR3: TGTGCCAGCAGTTCCTCCCCCGGGAGTTTTGGCGGAATGCCCTACGAGCAGTACTTC. Translation gives CASSSSPGSFGGMPYEQYF.

CDR3 sequence: CASSNGENSPLHF. In DNA, the CDR3 is TGTGCCAGCAGCAATGGGGAGAATTCACCCCTCCACTTT. The chain combines TRBV12-3 or TRBV12-4 with TRBJ1-6; D ambiguous. V was trimmed by 6 bases and J by 7 bases, leaving 10 bases between them. CDR3 length: 13 amino acids.

The V gene is TRBV19, the J gene TRBJ2-3, with TRBD2 matching 7 bases. The CDR3 runs to 17 residues. J lost 4 bases, V lost 10 bases, and 20 bases had no gene match. Germline V lookup: CDR1 LNHDA, CDR2 SQIVND (reference sequence). The CDR3 is CATFSGGRASEPDTQYF. The CDR3 coding sequence is TGTGCCACCTTCTCTGGTGGGAGGGCCAGTGAGCCAGATACGCAGTATTTT. Full variable domain (remainder filled in from reference TRBV19 and TRBJ2-3): DGGITQSPKYLFRKEGQNVTLSCEQNLNHDAMYWYRQDPGQGLRLIYYSQIVNDFQKGDIAEGYSVSREKKESFPLTVTSAQKNPTAFYLCATFSGGRASEPDTQYFGPGTRLTVL.